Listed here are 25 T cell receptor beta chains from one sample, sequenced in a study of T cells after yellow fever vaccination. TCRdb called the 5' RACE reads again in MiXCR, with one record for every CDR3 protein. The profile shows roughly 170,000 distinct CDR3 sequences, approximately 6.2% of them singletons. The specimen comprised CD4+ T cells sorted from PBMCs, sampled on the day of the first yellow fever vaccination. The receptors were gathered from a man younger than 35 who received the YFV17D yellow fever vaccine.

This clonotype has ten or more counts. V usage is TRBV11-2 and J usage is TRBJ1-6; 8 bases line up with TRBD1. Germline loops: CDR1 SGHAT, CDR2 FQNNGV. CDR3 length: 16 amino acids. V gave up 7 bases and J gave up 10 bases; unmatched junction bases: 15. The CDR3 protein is CASTPEGQGGLSPLHF. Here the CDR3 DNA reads TGTGCCAGCACCCCGGAAGGACAGGGAGGACTCTCACCCCTCCACTTT.

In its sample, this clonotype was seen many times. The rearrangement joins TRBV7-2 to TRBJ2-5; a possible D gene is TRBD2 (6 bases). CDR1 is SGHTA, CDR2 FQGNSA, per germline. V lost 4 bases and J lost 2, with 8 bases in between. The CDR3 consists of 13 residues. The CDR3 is CASSWRGQETQYF. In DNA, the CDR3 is TGTGCCAGCAGCTGGCGGGGACAAGAGACCCAGTACTTC.

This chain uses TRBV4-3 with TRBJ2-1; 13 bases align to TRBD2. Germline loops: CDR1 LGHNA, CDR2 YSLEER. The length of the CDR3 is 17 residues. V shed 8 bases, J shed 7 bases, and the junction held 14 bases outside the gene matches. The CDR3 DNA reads TGCGCCAGCGGTGGGACTAGCGGGGATAACGCTGGGAATGAGCAGTTCTTC. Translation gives CASGGTSGDNAGNEQFF.

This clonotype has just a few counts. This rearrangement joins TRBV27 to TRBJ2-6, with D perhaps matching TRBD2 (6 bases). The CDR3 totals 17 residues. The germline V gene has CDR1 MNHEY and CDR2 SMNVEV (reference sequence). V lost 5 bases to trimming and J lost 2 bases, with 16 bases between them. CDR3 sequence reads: CASSAGRAWAGANVLTF. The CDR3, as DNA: TGTGCCAGCAGTGCGGGGAGAGCCTGGGCTGGGGCCAACGTCCTGACTTTC. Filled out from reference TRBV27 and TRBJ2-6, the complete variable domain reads EAQVTQNPRYLITVTGKKLTVTCSQNMNHEYMSWYRQDPGLGLRQIYYSMNVEVTDKGDVPEGYKVSRKEKRNFPLILESPSPNQTSLYFCASSAGRAWAGANVLTFGAGSRLTVL.

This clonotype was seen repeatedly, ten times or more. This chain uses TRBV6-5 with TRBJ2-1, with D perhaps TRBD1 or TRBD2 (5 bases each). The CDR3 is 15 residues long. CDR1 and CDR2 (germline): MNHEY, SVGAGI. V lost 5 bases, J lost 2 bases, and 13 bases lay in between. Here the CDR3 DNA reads TGTGCCAGCAGTCAGGGACGGGAAACCTACAATGAGCAGTTCTTC. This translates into CASSQGRETYNEQFF.

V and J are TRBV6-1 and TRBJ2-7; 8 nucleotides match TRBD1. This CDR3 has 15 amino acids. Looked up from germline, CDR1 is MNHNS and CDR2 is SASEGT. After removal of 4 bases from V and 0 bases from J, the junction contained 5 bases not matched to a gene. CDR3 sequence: CASSARTGSSYEQYF. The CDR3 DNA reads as TGTGCCAGCAGTGCCCGGACAGGGAGCTCCTACGAGCAGTACTTC.

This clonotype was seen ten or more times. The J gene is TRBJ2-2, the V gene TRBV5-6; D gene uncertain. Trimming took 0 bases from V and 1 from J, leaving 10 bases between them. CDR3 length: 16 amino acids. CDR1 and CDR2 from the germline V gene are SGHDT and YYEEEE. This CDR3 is CASSLASQGNTGELFF. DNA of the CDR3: TGTGCCAGCAGCTTGGCGTCACAAGGGAACACCGGGGAGCTGTTTTTT. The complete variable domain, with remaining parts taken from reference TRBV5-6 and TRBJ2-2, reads DAGVTQSPTHLIKTRGQQVTLRCSPKSGHDTVSWYQQALGQGPQFIFQYYEEEERQRGNFPDRFSGHQFPNYSSELNVNALLLGDSALYLCASSLASQGNTGELFFGEGSRLTVL.

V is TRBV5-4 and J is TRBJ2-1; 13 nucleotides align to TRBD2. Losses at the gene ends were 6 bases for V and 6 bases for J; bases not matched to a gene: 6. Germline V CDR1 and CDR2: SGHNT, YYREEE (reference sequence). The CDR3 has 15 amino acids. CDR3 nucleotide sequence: TGTGCCAGCACCCGAGGACTAGCGGGGGTCAATGAGCAGTTCTTC. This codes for CASTRGLAGVNEQFF. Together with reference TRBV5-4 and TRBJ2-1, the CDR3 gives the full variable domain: ETGVTQSPTHLIKTRGQQVTLRCSSQSGHNTVSWYQQALGQGPQFIFQYYREEENGRGNFPPRFSGLQFPNYSSELNVNALELDDSALYLCASTRGLAGVNEQFFGPGTRLTVL.

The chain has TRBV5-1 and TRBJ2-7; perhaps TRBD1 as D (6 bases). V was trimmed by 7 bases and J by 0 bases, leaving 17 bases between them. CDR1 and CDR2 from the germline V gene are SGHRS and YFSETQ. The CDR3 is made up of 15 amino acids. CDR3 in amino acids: CASGSSGTISYEQYV. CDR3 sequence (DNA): TGCGCCAGCGGTTCGTCAGGGACAATCTCCTACGAGCAGTACGTC.

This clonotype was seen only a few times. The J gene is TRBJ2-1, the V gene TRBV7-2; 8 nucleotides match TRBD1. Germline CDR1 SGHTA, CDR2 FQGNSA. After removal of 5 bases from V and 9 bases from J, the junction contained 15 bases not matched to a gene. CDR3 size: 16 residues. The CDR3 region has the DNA TGTGCCAGCAGCCTGATGGGACAGGCGGTTCTGGGTGAGCAGTTCTTC. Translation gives CASSLMGQAVLGEQFF.

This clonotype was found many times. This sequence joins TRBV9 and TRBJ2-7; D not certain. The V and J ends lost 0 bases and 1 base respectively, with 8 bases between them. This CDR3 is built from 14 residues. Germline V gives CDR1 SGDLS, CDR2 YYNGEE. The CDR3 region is CASSVAGKSYEQYF. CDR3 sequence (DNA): TGTGCCAGCAGCGTAGCGGGCAAGTCCTACGAGCAGTACTTC.

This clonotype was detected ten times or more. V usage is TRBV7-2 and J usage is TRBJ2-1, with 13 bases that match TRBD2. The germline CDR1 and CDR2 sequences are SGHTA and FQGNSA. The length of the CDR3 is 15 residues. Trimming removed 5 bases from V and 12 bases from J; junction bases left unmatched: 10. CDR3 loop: CASSEGLAGTSGQFF. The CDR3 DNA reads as TGTGCCAGCAGCGAGGGACTAGCGGGGACTTCTGGGCAGTTCTTC.

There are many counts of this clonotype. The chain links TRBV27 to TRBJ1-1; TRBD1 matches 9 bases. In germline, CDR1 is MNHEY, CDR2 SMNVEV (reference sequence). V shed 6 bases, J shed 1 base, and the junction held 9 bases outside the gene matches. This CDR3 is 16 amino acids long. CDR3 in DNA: TGTGCCAGCAGGCAAGCCTGGGACAGGGAGAACACTGAAGCTTTCTTT. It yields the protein CASRQAWDRENTEAFF.

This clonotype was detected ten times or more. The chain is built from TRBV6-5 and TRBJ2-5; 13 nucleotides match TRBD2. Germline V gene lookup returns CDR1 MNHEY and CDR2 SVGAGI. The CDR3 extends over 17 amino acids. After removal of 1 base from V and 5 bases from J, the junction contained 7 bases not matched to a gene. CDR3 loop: CASSYLRLAGGEETQYF. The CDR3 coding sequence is TGTGCCAGCAGTTACTTAAGACTAGCGGGGGGAGAGGAGACCCAGTACTTC.

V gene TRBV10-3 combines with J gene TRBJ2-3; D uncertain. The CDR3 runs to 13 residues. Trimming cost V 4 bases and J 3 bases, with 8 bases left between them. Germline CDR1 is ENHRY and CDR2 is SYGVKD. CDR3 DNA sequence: TGTGCCATCAGTGTAGCAGGTACAGATACGCAGTATTTT. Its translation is CAISVAGTDTQYF.

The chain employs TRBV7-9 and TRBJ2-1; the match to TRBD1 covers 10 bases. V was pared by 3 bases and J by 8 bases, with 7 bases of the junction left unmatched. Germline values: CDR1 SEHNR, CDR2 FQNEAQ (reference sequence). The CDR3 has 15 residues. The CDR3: CASSFGTGVRDEQFF. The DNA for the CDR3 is TGTGCCAGCAGCTTTGGGACAGGGGTTAGGGATGAGCAGTTCTTC.

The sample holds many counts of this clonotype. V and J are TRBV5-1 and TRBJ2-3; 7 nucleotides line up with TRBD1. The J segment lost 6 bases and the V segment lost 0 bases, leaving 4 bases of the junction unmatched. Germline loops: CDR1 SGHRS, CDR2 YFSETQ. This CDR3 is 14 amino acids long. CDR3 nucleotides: TGCGCCAGCAGCTTGGGACAGGGTCCTGATACGCAGTATTTT. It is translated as CASSLGQGPDTQYF.

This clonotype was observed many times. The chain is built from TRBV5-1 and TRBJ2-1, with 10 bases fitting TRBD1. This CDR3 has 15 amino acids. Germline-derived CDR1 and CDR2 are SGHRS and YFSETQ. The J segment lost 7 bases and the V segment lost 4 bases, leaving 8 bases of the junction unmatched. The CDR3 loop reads CASSPGTGVGNEQFF. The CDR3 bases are TGCGCCAGCAGCCCCGGGACAGGGGTAGGGAATGAGCAGTTCTTC.

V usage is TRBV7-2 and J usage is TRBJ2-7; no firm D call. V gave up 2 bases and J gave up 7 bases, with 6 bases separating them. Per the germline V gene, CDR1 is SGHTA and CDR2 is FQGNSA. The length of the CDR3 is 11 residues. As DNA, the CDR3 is TGTGCCAGCAGCTTAATGAATGAGCAGTACTTC. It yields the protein CASSLMNEQYF.

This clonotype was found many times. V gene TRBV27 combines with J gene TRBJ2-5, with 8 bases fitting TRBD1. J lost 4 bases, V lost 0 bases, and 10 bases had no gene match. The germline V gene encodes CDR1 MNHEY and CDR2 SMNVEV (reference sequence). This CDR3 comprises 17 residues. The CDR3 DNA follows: TGTGCCAGCAGTTTATCTCCATATGCCGACAGGGGAGAGACCCAGTACTTC. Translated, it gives CASSLSPYADRGETQYF.

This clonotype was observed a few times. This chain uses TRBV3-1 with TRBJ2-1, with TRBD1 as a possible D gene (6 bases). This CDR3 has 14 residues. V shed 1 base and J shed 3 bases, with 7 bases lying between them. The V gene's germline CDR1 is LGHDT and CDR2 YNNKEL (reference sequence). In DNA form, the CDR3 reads TGTGCCAGCAGCCAAGGGGACATCTACAATGAGCAGTTCTTC. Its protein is CASSQGDIYNEQFF.

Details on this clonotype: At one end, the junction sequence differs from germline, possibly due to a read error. CDR3: CASSRSRATTAFF. CDR3 bases: TGTGCCAGCAGCCGCTCAAGGGCCACAACCGCCTTTTTT. The chain uses TRBV27 and TRBJ1-5; D remains unclear. The germline V gene encodes CDR1 MNHEY and CDR2 SMNVEV (reference sequence). CDR3 length: 13 residues.

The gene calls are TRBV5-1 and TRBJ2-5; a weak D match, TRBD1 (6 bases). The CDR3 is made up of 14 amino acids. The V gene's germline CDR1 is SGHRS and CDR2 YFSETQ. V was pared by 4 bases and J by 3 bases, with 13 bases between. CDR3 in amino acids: CASSPGQQKETQYF. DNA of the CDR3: TGCGCCAGCAGCCCCGGACAGCAAAAAGAGACCCAGTACTTC.

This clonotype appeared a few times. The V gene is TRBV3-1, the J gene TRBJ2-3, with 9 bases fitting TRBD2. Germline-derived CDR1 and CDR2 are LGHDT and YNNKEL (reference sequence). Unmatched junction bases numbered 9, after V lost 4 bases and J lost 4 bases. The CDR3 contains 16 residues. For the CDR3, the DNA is TGTGCCAGCAGCCCCTTGGCGGGGGGGCTATCAGATACGCAGTATTTT. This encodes CASSPLAGGLSDTQYF.

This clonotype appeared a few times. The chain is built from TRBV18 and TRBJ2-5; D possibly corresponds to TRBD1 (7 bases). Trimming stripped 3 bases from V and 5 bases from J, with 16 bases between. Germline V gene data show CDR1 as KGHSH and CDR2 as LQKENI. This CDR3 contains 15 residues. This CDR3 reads CASSPRQGLAETQYF. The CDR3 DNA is TGTGCCAGCTCACCTCGACAGGGTCTAGCGGAGACCCAGTACTTC.